Below, 13 T cell receptor beta chains from the same sample are listed, as sequenced in a study of blood T cell repertoires in COVID-19. Assay: immunoSEQ multiplex PCR; the TCRdb copy retains only in-frame clones and omits some. The table lists approximately 88,000 clones, about 84% of them singletons. Sequences were obtained from peripheral blood. Receptor source: a woman aged 70-85 years with acute or convalescent COVID-19.

This clone was counted only a few times. The chain is built from TRBV5-1 and TRBJ2-3; D is possibly TRBD2 (6 bases). CDR1 and CDR2 (germline): SGHRS, YFSETQ. There are 16 residues in the CDR3. Trimming took off 0 bases at V and 2 bases at J, with 13 bases between the two ends. CDR3 amino acids: CASSLGLADVTDTQYF. The CDR3 DNA follows: TGCGCCAGCAGCTTGGGGTTAGCGGATGTCACAGATACGCAGTATTTT. The full variable domain, rest sourced from reference TRBV5-1 and TRBJ2-3, is KAGVTQTPRYLIKTRGQQVTLSCSPISGHRSVSWYQQTPGQGLQFLFEYFSETQRNKGNFPGRFSGRQFSNSRSEMNVSTLELGDSALYLCASSLGLADVTDTQYFGPGTRLTVL.

This chain connects TRBV3-1 (or the pseudogene TRBV3-2) to TRBJ2-5, with 14 nucleotides matching TRBD2. The germline V gene has CDR1 LGHDT and CDR2 YNNKEL (reference sequence). The CDR3 totals 20 residues. V lost 0 bases to trimming and J lost 0 bases; unmatched junction nucleotides: 9. CDR3 sequence (DNA): TGTGCCAGCAGCCAAGATAAGTTCTGGACTAGCGGGAGGTACCAAGAGACCCAGTACTTC. Its translation: CASSQDKFWTSGRYQETQYF.

Only a few counts were recorded for this clone. Other DNA sequences in this specimen translate into the identical CDR3. This chain's CDR3 is CASSTGSQETQYF. CDR3 bases: TGTGCCAGTAGTACGGGGAGCCAAGAGACCCAGTACTTC. V and J are TRBV19 and TRBJ2-5; possible D gene TRBD2, 5 bases. The CDR3 spans 13 residues. The ends were cut back, 4 bases at V and 1 base at J, with 7 bases in the middle. Germline-derived CDR1 and CDR2 are LNHDA and SQIVND (reference sequence). The variable domain in full, with the rest retrieved from reference TRBV19 and TRBJ2-5, is DGGITQSPKYLFRKEGQNVTLSCEQNLNHDAMYWYRQDPGQGLRLIYYSQIVNDFQKGDIAEGYSVSREKKESFPLTVTSAQKNPTAFYLCASSTGSQETQYFGPGTRLLVL.

The chain uses TRBV5-1 and TRBJ2-1; D may be TRBD2 (5 bases). V was pared by 2 bases and J by 10 bases, with 7 bases between. The CDR3 totals 11 residues. The V gene's germline CDR1 is SGHRS and CDR2 YFSETQ. CDR3 sequence (DNA): TGCGCCAGCAGCTTTAGGGAGGAGCAGTTCTTC. Its protein product is CASSFREEQFF.

This chain links TRBV7-2 with TRBJ2-5; the match to TRBD2 covers 9 bases. Germline V lookup: CDR1 SGHTA, CDR2 FQGNSA. The CDR3 extends over 18 amino acids. The V and J ends lost 1 base and 8 bases, in that order; junction bases with no gene match: 17. Written as DNA, the CDR3 is TGTGCCAGCAGCTTAGGGGTGCGGCTAGCGGGGCCCCCAGGAACCCAGTACTTC. Translation gives CASSLGVRLAGPPGTQYF.

This clone was counted a single time. The rearrangement uses TRBV15 and TRBJ1-4, with a weak D call TRBD1 (5 bases). V gave up 7 bases and J gave up 3 bases, with 12 bases separating them. The CDR3 contains 14 residues. Germline V gene sequence: CDR1 LNHNV, CDR2 YYDKDF (reference sequence). The DNA for the CDR3 is TGTGCCACCAAAGGGGAGGTGGCTAATGAAAAACTGTTTTTT. Translated: CATKGEVANEKLFF.

This clone was detected only once. The chain combines TRBV6-1 with TRBJ2-7, with TRBD2 matching 12 bases. CDR1 is MNHNS, CDR2 SASEGT, per germline. Unmatched junction bases numbered 0, after V lost 3 bases and J lost 0 bases. The length of the CDR3 is 15 residues. The CDR3 here is CASSETSGGSYEQYV. Written as DNA, the CDR3 is TGTGCCAGCAGTGAGACTAGCGGGGGCTCCTACGAGCAGTACGTC.

The chain combines TRBV6-1 with TRBJ1-3; the D gene is possibly TRBD1 (6 bases). This CDR3 has 15 residues. CDR1 is MNHNS and CDR2 is SASEGT in the germline V gene. The V and J ends lost 2 bases and 4 bases respectively, with 12 bases between them. The CDR3 sequence is CASSEKRTGGNTIYF. The CDR3 DNA reads as TGTGCCAGCAGTGAAAAAAGAACAGGGGGAAACACCATATATTTT.

The chain couples TRBV6-5 to TRBJ1-6; 7 bases align to TRBD1. V shed 4 bases, J shed 2 bases, and the junction held 5 bases outside the gene matches. CDR1 and CDR2 from the germline V gene are MNHEY and SVGAGI. The CDR3 contains 16 residues. CDR3 coding DNA: TGTGCCAGCAGTTGGACAGGCCGTCCCTATAATTCACCCCTCCACTTT. Translated, it gives CASSWTGRPYNSPLHF.

This chain connects TRBV29-1 to TRBJ1-5; possible D gene TRBD1, 6 bases. Trimming removed 6 bases from V and 5 bases from J, with 14 bases in between. Germline V gene data show CDR1 as SQVTM and CDR2 as ANQGSEA. This CDR3 has 13 residues. Here the CDR3 reads CSVADSRDQPQHF. The CDR3 region has the DNA TGCAGCGTCGCGGACAGTAGGGATCAGCCCCAGCATTTT. The variable domain in full, with the rest retrieved from reference TRBV29-1 and TRBJ1-5, is SAVISQKPSRDICQRGTSLTIQCQVDSQVTMMFWYRQQPGQSLTLIATANQGSEATYESGFVIDKFPISRPNLTFSTLTVSNMSPEDSSIYLCSVADSRDQPQHFGDGTRLSIL.

J is TRBJ2-1 and V is TRBV10-3, with a weak D call TRBD2 (6 bases). Germline CDR1 is ENHRY and CDR2 is SYGVKD. This CDR3 spans 13 amino acids. V was trimmed by 6 bases and J by 3 bases, leaving 9 bases between them. The CDR3 region is CAIRGLNYNEQFF. CDR3 DNA sequence: TGTGCCATCAGGGGACTGAACTACAATGAGCAGTTCTTC.

V usage is TRBV6-2 or TRBV6-3 and J usage is TRBJ1-2, with 8 positions matching TRBD1. The junction had 9 bases not matched to a gene; V was cut back by 2 bases and J by 7 bases. The germline V gene encodes CDR1 MNHEY and CDR2 SVGEGT. This CDR3 has 15 amino acids. CDR3 DNA sequence: TGTGCCAGCAGTTACCCCCCGACAGGGGTTGGTGGCTACACCTTC. Amino acid sequence: CASSYPPTGVGGYTF.

The chain combines TRBV6-5 with TRBJ1-2, with D tentatively TRBD1 (6 bases). Germline CDR1 is MNHEY and CDR2 is SVGAGI. This CDR3 is 14 amino acids long. V dropped 4 bases and J dropped 0 bases, with 9 bases sitting between them. The DNA for the CDR3 is TGTGCCAGCAGTTGGCAGGGGTCTAACTATGGCTACACCTTC. It encodes CASSWQGSNYGYTF.